The present T cell receptor (beta chain) was sequenced within a study of PD-L1 blockade in urothelial cancer. Method: immunoSEQ multiplex PCR; TCRdb's copy keeps in-frame clones and lacks some. The sample shows nearly 50,000 clones, 70% to 85% of them seen only once. Time point denoted: peripheral blood 6 weeks after treatment start. This CDR3 comprises 15 residues. CDR1 is SGHNT and CDR2 is YYREEE in the germline V gene (reference sequence). Germline trimming cut 5 bases from V and 3 bases from J; bases unmatched to any gene: 8. As concerns this clone: Other DNA sequences in this specimen translate into the identical CDR3.

The V call is TRBV5-4, the J call TRBJ2-3; TRBD2 matches 8 bases. The sequencing here drew on PBMCs, taken around atezolizumab (anti-PD-L1) treatment. The receptor comes from a man in his fifties with urothelial cancer. The CDR3 region is CASRDQRGSTDTQYF. In DNA form, the CDR3 reads TGTGCCAGCAGGGACCAGCGGGGGAGTACAGATACGCAGTATTTT.